The T cell receptor beta chain under discussion was sequenced for a study of cytomegalovirus exposure and HLA in healthy donors. Turning to this clone: Its matching antigen is unknown.

Study results and limitations: In a later analysis, HLA-associated beta chains showed higher expansion and lower generation probabilities than comparable chains.

PCR was performed using 60 Vbeta and 13 Jbeta primers. This table comes from immunoSEQ multiplex PCR, and its TCRdb copy is limited to in-frame clones, with some not included. The sample has approximately 50,000 clones; around three fifths are singletons. The sequenced sample consisted of PBMCs. The clonotype was recovered from a human donor in good health.

CDR3 nucleotide sequence: TGTGCCAGTAGTATCCAGGGCGATGGCTACACCTTC. Protein: CASSIQGDGYTF. This chain connects TRBV19 to TRBJ1-2; D possibly corresponds to TRBD1 (5 bases). Per germline, CDR1 LNHDA and CDR2 SQIVND (reference sequence). Trimming took 3 bases from V and 6 from J, leaving 8 bases between them. The CDR3 extends over 12 amino acids.